This T cell receptor beta chain came from a study of shared clonotypes between healthy human individuals. Findings and caveats of the study: What naive subsets generally showed was a larger estimated richness than memory subsets showed. Since donors were few, the genetic and exposure-history diversity represented was limited.

The deep-level immunoSEQ assay was used. Sorted-subset replicate PCR reactions contained about 200 ng DNA, corresponding to some 29,000 T cell genomes. Data came from immunoSEQ multiplex PCR; TCRdb stores just in-frame clones and leaves some out. This sample yields some 1,600,000 clones, of which roughly 98% are seen a single time; about 0.42% belongs to the top ten. Germline V lookup: CDR1 MNHNY, CDR2 SVGAGI (reference sequence). The length of the CDR3 is 16 residues. The ends lost 2 bases at V and 6 bases at J; junction bases unmatched: 6. Concerning this clone: Its matching antigen is unknown.

Sequencing used naive CD4+ T cells sorted from blood. Subset denoted: CD45RA+ positively selected. The genes are TRBV6-6 and TRBJ2-3, with 12 bases fitting TRBD2. The clonotype was recovered from a man aged 25-45 years in good health. The CDR3 is CASSYGGLAGGDTQYF. The CDR3 DNA follows: TGTGCCAGCAGTTACGGAGGGCTAGCGGGAGGGGATACGCAGTATTTT.